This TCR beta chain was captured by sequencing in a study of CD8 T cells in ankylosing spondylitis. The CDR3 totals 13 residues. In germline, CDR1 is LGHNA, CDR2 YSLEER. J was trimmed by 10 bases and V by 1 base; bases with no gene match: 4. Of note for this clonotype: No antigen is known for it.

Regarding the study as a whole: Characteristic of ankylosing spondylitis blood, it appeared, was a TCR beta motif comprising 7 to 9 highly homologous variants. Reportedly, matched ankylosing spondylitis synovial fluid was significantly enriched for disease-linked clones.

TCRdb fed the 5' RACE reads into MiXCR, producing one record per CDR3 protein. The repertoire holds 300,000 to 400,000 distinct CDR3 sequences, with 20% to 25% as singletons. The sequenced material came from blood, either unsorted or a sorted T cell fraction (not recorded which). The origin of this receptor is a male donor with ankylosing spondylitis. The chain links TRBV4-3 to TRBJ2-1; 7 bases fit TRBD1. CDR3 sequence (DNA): TGCGCCAGCAGCCAAGTACAGGGGCGGGAGCAGTTCTTC. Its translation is CASSQVQGREQFF.